The TCR beta chain described here comes from a study of T cells in Graves' hyperthyroidism and ophthalmopathy. The CDR3 length is 14 residues. Germline V CDR1 and CDR2: SGHTA, FQGNSA. V was clipped by 8 bases and J by 6 bases; unmatched bases: 7. TCR beta CDR3 region amplification was performed from RNA transcripts. The HTBI primer set was used in a first-round RT-PCR of the TCR CDR3. Via MiXCR, TCRdb re-called the multiplex PCR reads, giving one row per CDR3 protein. Of 490,000 or so distinct CDR3 sequences in the sample, 46% were seen once. This clonotype was observed many times. Sequences were obtained from peripheral blood or thyroid tissue (not recorded which). This sequence was found in an adult woman with Graves' disease, either hyperthyroidism or ophthalmopathy (not recorded which). The chain uses TRBV7-2 and TRBJ1-5; 10 bases are shared with TRBD1. The CDR3 is CASQGQGMGQPQHF. Written as DNA, the CDR3 is TGTGCCAGCCAGGGACAGGGGATGGGTCAGCCCCAGCATTTT. The variable domain in full, with the rest retrieved from reference TRBV7-2 and TRBJ1-5, is GAGVSQSPSNKVTEKGKDVELRCDPISGHTALYWYRQSLGQGLEFLIYFQGNSAPDKSGLPSDRFSAERTGGSVSTLTIQRTQQEDSAVYLCASQGQGMGQPQHFGDGTRLSIL.